A selection of T cell receptor beta chains follows, all from one sample in a study of control samples from healthy donors and cancer patients. Repertoires were generated with immunoSEQ multiplex PCR, while TCRdb's copy carries only in-frame clones and drops some. The data show about 160,000 clones, with roughly 94% seen just once and about 8.5% held by the top ten. Sequenced input: blood. These receptors were taken from a woman between 35 and 50 years old in good health. CDR3s include the opening cysteine and the closing phenylalanine or tryptophan. A D gene is named only where the DNA matches it firmly. Clone size is stated in some rows and not others, as once, few, many or a class when expanded.

V	D	size	J	CDR3	DNA
TRBV3-1/TRBV3-2	NA	NA	TRBJ2-2	CASSPGPANTGELFF	TGTGCCAGCAGCCCCGGACCGGCGAACACCGGGGAGCTGTTTTTT
TRBV7-2	TRBD2	once	TRBJ2-3	CASSSPGRAGGLSTDTQYF	TGTGCCAGCAGCTCGCCGGGACGAGCGGGGGGCCTTAGCACAGATACGCAGTATTTT
TRBV19	NA	few	TRBJ2-7	CASSISYSDDAGRYYEQYF	TGTGCCAGTAGTATAAGTTACTCAGATGACGCGGGACGGTACTACGAGCAGTACTTC
TRBV7-3	TRBD1	NA	TRBJ2-3	CASSPGQRSTDTQYF	TGTGCCAGCAGCCCGGGACAGAGAAGCACAGATACGCAGTATTTT
TRBV7-2	TRBD2	NA	TRBJ2-7	CASSPTSGGAYEQYF	TGTGCCAGCAGCCCTACTAGCGGGGGGGCCTACGAGCAGTACTTC
TRBV7-6	TRBD2	NA	TRBJ2-5	CASSRLAGPQETQYF	TGTGCCAGCAGCCGACTAGCGGGACCGCAAGAGACCCAGTACTTC
TRBV27	NA	NA	TRBJ1-2	CASRTGDSGYGYTF	TGTGCCAGCAGGACCGGGGACTCTGGCTATGGCTACACCTTC
TRBV5-5	NA	NA	TRBJ2-3	CASSLSLTGRDTQYF	TGTGCCAGCAGCTTGTCCCTGACTGGAAGAGATACGCAGTATTTT
TRBV5-5	TRBD1	NA	TRBJ2-7	CASSSRDRGGLEQYF	TGTGCCAGCAGCTCGAGGGACAGGGGGGGCCTCGAGCAGTACTTC
TRBV6-6	NA	NA	TRBJ1-2	CASSRSGTNDGYTF	TGTGCCAGCAGTCGATCTGGGACGAACGATGGCTACACCTTC
TRBV5-4	NA	NA	TRBJ1-2	CASSSPLDRNYGYTF	TGTGCCAGCAGCTCGCCACTTGACAGGAACTATGGCTACACCTTC
TRBV27	TRBD1	NA	TRBJ2-1	CAVSRTGAYNEQFF	TGTGCCGTTTCCCGTACAGGGGCATACAATGAGCAGTTCTTC
TRBV3-1/TRBV3-2	NA	NA	TRBJ1-1	CASGRGSTEAFF	TGTGCCAGCGGGAGGGGGAGCACTGAAGCTTTCTTT
TRBV6-5	NA	NA	TRBJ1-1	CASSYTRTPMNTEAFF	TGTGCCAGCAGTTATACTAGGACTCCAATGAACACTGAAGCTTTCTTT
TRBV5-1	NA	NA	TRBJ2-1	CASSLARDGYNEQFF	TGCGCCAGCAGCTTGGCACGGGACGGGTACAATGAGCAGTTCTTC
TRBV4-3	NA	once	TRBJ2-1	CASSQVTVGVEQFF	TGCGCCAGCAGCCAAGTTACGGTCGGCGTTGAGCAGTTCTTC
TRBV29-1	NA	NA	TRBJ2-2	CSVGREPGELFF	TGCAGCGTTGGTAGGGAGCCCGGGGAGCTGTTTTTT